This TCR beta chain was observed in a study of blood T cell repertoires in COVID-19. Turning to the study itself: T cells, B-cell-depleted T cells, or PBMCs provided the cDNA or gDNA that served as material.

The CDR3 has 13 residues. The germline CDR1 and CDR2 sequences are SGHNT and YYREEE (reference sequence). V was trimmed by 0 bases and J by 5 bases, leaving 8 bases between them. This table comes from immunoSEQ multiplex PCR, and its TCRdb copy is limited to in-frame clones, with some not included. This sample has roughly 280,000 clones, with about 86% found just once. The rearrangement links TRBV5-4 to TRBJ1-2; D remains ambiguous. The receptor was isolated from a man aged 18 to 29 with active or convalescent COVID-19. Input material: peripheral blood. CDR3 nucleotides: TGTGCCAGCAGCTTGGGAGGGATTTATGGCTACACCTTC. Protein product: CASSLGGIYGYTF. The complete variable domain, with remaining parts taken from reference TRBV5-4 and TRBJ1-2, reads ETGVTQSPTHLIKTRGQQVTLRCSSQSGHNTVSWYQQALGQGPQFIFQYYREEENGRGNFPPRFSGLQFPNYSSELNVNALELDDSALYLCASSLGGIYGYTFGSGTRLTVV.